This is a list of T cell receptor beta chains from one sample in a study of T-cell reconstitution after alpha-beta-depleted transplantation in children. From the PCR reads, TCRdb called clonotypes with MiXCR, one entry per CDR3 protein. This table has about 200,000 distinct CDR3 sequences, 5% to 6.5% appearing once. The input for sequencing was PBMCs, taken before TCRalphabeta/CD19-depleted stem cell transplant. These TCRs come from a girl in the first two years of life with combined immunodeficiency, due to receive a stem cell transplant. CDR3s leave out the opening cysteine and the closing phenylalanine or tryptophan.

v_call: TRBV4-3
cdr3_aa: ASSQDKLAGGTLTDTQY

v_call: TRBV5-1
cdr3_aa: ASSLFGSNEQF

v_call: TRBV28
cdr3_aa: ASTPSTSGTNTGELF

v_call: TRBV20-1
cdr3_aa: SAGQGIQPQH

v_call: TRBV5-1
cdr3_aa: ASSLAGGKGSPIRANTGELF

v_call: TRBV6-2/TRBV6-3
cdr3_aa: ASSYGGLGMNTEAF

v_call: TRBV20-1
cdr3_aa: SASVGGASYEQY

v_call: TRBV7-2
cdr3_aa: ASSFPGLGSNEQF

v_call: TRBV18
cdr3_aa: ASSPEVAVAGVGYNEQF

v_call: TRBV12-3/TRBV12-4
cdr3_aa: ASSLNVVVETQY

v_call: TRBV24-1
cdr3_aa: ATSDFSGYEQY

v_call: TRBV20-1
cdr3_aa: SASSGGADTQY

v_call: TRBV6-5
cdr3_aa: ASRSLAGPYNEQF

v_call: TRBV21-1
cdr3_aa: ASSKSLSQH

v_call: TRBV6-2/TRBV6-3
cdr3_aa: ASRDMTSAYEQY

v_call: TRBV7-9
cdr3_aa: ASSSFPPKNEQF

v_call: TRBV12-3/TRBV12-4
cdr3_aa: ASSPRSGAPYQETQY

v_call: TRBV28
cdr3_aa: ASHGARDAANVLT

v_call: TRBV4-1
cdr3_aa: ASSSLLASTDTQY

v_call: TRBV12-3/TRBV12-4
cdr3_aa: ASSLRDRPVDEQF

v_call: TRBV5-5
cdr3_aa: ASSYQGTNQPQH

v_call: TRBV2
cdr3_aa: ASSEEGALDNEQF

v_call: TRBV15
cdr3_aa: ATSRARGSEAF

v_call: TRBV6-5
cdr3_aa: ASSNTPGNQETQY

v_call: TRBV6-5
cdr3_aa: ASSLSVGFAYEQY

v_call: TRBV29-1
cdr3_aa: SVDGGLYYGYT

v_call: TRBV29-1
cdr3_aa: SVEALGGGYGYT

v_call: TRBV15
cdr3_aa: ATSPGPIFFTGELF

v_call: TRBV3-1
cdr3_aa: ASSQTAGTLGEQY

v_call: TRBV19
cdr3_aa: ATRQTSGGYNEQF

v_call: TRBV29-1
cdr3_aa: SVGQNYEQY

v_call: TRBV20-1
cdr3_aa: SARRLPNEQF

v_call: TRBV5-1
cdr3_aa: ASSLGRTGIPGELF

v_call: TRBV12-3/TRBV12-4
cdr3_aa: ATHFGPAGTGELF

v_call: TRBV10-3
cdr3_aa: AISVSSLLYEQY

v_call: TRBV6-2/TRBV6-3
cdr3_aa: ASSYWRQGGRYEQY

v_call: TRBV9
cdr3_aa: ASSGSGSGGPQNIQY

v_call: TRBV7-3
cdr3_aa: ASSLKARTHTEAF

v_call: TRBV28
cdr3_aa: ASSLAVSYNEQF

v_call: TRBV14
cdr3_aa: ASSPPVNPSGLYEQY

v_call: TRBV28
cdr3_aa: ASGGGQNTGELF

v_call: TRBV27
cdr3_aa: ASGQGGTTYEQY

v_call: TRBV7-9
cdr3_aa: ASSLVQYEQF

v_call: TRBV7-9
cdr3_aa: ASSFPASLSSYNEQF

v_call: TRBV29-1
cdr3_aa: SVEGEGRRPYEQY

v_call: TRBV11-3
cdr3_aa: ASSLVGGAYNEQF

v_call: TRBV11-2
cdr3_aa: ASSLDEREWGTDTQY

v_call: TRBV20-1
cdr3_aa: SARARRGAVMETQY

v_call: TRBV12-3/TRBV12-4
cdr3_aa: ASSLPGIWGYT

v_call: TRBV7-9
cdr3_aa: ASRDLGHTNTEAF

v_call: TRBV4-3
cdr3_aa: ASSQDVRETYEQY

v_call: TRBV12-3/TRBV12-4
cdr3_aa: ASSFPGRKNEQF